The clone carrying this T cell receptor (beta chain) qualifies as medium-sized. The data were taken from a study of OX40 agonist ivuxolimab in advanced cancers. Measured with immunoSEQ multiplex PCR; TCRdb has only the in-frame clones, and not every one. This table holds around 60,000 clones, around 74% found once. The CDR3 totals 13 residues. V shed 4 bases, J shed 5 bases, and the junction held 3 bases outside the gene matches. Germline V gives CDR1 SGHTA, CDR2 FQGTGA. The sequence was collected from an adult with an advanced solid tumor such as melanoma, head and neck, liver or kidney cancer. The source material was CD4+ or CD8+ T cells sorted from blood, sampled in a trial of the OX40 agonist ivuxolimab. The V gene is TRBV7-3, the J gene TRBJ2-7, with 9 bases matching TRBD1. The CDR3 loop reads CASSSGQGNEQYF. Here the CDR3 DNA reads TGTGCCAGCAGCTCGGGACAGGGTAACGAGCAGTACTTC.